Here is one TCR beta chain with its context. This CDR3 has 17 residues. V gave up 4 bases and J gave up 4 bases; unmatched junction bases: 11. Germline lookup yields CDR1 SNHLY and CDR2 FYNNEI. These data belong to a study of control samples from healthy donors and cancer patients. Only in-frame clones appear in the TCRdb table, and some are missing; sequencing was by immunoSEQ multiplex PCR. Among roughly 450,000 clones listed, around 90% were seen once. The material sequenced was PBMCs. This clonotype originated in a man aged 40-55 years with head and neck cancer. This chain uses TRBV2 with TRBJ2-2, with 8 nucleotides matching TRBD2. CDR3 sequence: CASSGPSGGGITGELFF. The CDR3, as DNA: TGTGCCAGCAGTGGCCCTTCCGGCGGGGGGATCACCGGGGAGCTGTTTTTT. The variable domain in full, completed from reference TRBV2 and TRBJ2-2, reads EPEVTQTPSHQVTQMGQEVILRCVPISNHLYFYWYRQILGQKVEFLVSFYNNEISEKSEIFDDQFSVERPDGSNFTLKIRSTKLEDSAMYFCASSGPSGGGITGELFFGEGSRLTVL.